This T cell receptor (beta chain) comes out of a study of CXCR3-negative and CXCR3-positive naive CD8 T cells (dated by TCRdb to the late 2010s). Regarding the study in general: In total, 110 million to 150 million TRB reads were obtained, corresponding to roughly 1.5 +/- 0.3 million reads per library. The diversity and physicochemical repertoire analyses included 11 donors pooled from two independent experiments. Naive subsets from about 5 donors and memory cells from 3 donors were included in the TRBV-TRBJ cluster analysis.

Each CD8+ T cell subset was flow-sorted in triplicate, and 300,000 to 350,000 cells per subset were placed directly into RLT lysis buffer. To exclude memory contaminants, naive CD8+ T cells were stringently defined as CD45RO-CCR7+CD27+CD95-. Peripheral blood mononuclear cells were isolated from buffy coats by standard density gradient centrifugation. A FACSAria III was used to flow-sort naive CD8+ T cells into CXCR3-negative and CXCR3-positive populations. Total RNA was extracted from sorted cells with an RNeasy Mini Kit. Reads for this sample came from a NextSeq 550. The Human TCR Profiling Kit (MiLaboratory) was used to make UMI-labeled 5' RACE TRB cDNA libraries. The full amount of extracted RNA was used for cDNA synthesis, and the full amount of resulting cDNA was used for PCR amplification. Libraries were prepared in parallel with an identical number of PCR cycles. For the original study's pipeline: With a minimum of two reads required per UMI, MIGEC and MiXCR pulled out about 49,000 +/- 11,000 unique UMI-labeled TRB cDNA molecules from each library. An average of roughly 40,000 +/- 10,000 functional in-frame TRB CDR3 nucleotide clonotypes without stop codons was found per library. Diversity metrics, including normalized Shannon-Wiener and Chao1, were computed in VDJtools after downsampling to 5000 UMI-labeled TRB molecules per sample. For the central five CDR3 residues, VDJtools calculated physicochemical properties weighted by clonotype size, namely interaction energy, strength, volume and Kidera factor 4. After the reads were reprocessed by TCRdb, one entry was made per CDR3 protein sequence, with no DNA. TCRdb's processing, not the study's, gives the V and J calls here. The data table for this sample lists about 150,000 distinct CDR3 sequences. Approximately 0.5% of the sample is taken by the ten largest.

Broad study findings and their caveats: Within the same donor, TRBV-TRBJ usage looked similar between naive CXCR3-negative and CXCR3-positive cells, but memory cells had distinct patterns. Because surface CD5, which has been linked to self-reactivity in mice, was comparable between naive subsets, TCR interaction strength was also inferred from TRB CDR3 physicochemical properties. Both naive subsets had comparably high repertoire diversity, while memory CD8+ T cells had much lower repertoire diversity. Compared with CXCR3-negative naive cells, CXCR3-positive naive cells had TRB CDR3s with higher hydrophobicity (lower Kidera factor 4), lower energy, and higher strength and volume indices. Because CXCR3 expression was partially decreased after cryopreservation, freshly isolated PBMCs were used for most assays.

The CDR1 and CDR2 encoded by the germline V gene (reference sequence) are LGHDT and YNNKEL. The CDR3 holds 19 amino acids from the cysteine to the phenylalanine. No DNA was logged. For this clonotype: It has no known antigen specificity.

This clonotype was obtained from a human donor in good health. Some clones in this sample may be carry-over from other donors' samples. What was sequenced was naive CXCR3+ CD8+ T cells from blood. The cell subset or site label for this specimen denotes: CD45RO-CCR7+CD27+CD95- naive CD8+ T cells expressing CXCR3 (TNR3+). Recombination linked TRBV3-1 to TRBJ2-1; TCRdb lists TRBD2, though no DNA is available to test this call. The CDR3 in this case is CASSPPGLAGGSSYNEQFF.